This passage covers 16 T cell receptor beta chains from one sample sequenced in a study of cytomegalovirus exposure and HLA in healthy donors. TCRdb's table, derived via immunoSEQ multiplex PCR, lists solely in-frame clones and lacks some. The data show 150,000 to 200,000 clones, roughly 82% seen once. Sequenced: PBMCs. These TCRs come from a woman aged 18-29 years in good health and CMV-seronegative.

The chain combines TRBV11-2 with TRBJ2-3; 7 bases align to TRBD2. Trimming took 5 bases from V and 3 from J; bases not matched to a gene: 8. The CDR3 covers 15 residues. CDR1 is SGHAT, CDR2 FQNNGV, per germline. CDR3 sequence: CASSRLAVRTDTQYF. Written as DNA, the CDR3 is TGTGCCAGCAGCAGACTAGCAGTAAGGACAGATACGCAGTATTTT.

The chain employs TRBV18 and TRBJ1-5; TRBD1 is a possible D gene (6 bases). This CDR3 is built from 15 residues. Germline values: CDR1 KGHSH, CDR2 LQKENI. V was trimmed by 6 bases and J by 7 bases, leaving 19 bases between them. CDR3 amino acids: CASSPSPGVGQPQHF. In nucleotides, the CDR3 is TGTGCCAGCTCCCCGTCTCCAGGGGTTGGGCAGCCCCAGCATTTT.

This chain links TRBV10-2 with TRBJ2-7, with no clear D. This CDR3 has 15 residues. The V end was cut by 1 base, the J end by 6 bases, with 16 bases between. Germline CDR1 reads WSHSY; CDR2 reads SAAADI. CDR3 DNA sequence: TGCGCCAGCAGTGAGTATGTGACTCTCGAGAGCGAGCAGTACTTC. Its protein is CASSEYVTLESEQYF.

The rearrangement links TRBV4-1 to TRBJ1-2; 7 bases map to TRBD1. The V gene end was trimmed by 0 bases and the J gene end by 2 bases; junction bases not matched to a gene: 6. The germline CDR1 and CDR2 sequences are MGHRA and YSYEKL. The CDR3 contains 16 residues. The CDR3 spells CASSQDEDRRNYGYTF. In DNA, the CDR3 is TGCGCCAGCAGCCAAGACGAGGACAGGAGGAACTATGGCTACACCTTC.

This rearrangement joins TRBV5-8 to TRBJ2-7, with D perhaps TRBD2 (6 bases). V was pared by 4 bases and J by 0 bases, with 17 bases between. Per germline, CDR1 SGHTS and CDR2 YDEGEE. The CDR3 spans 16 residues. The CDR3 region has the DNA TGTGCCAGCAGCCGGAGGGCAGGGTTGAGCTCCTACGAGCAGTACTTC. It specifies CASSRRAGLSSYEQYF. The entire variable domain, with the rest obtained from reference TRBV5-8 and TRBJ2-7, is as follows: EAGVTQSPTHLIKTRGQQATLRCSPISGHTSVYWYQQALGLGLQFLLWYDEGEERNRGNFPPRFSGRQFPNYSSELNVNALELEDSALYLCASSRRAGLSSYEQYFGPGTRLTVT.

The chain carries TRBV29-1 and TRBJ2-5; perhaps TRBD1 as D (5 bases). The CDR3 is made up of 13 amino acids. The germline V gene encodes CDR1 SQVTM and CDR2 ANQGSEA. Deletions cut 3 bases from V and 6 bases from J, with 14 bases between. The CDR3 protein is CSVDPDSSQTQYF. The DNA for the CDR3 is TGCAGCGTTGACCCAGACAGTTCTCAGACCCAGTACTTC.

This sequence joins TRBV25-1 and TRBJ1-1, with TRBD1 matching over 8 bases. The CDR3 consists of 15 residues. Germline V gives CDR1 MGHDK, CDR2 SYGVNS. J lost 4 bases, V lost 6 bases, and 10 bases had no gene match. The CDR3: CASSHRTGLGTEAFF. The CDR3 coding sequence is TGTGCCAGCAGCCATCGGACAGGGTTGGGCACTGAAGCTTTCTTT.

This clone was recorded once. The J gene is TRBJ1-5, the V gene TRBV29-1, with D tentatively TRBD1 (6 bases). The V gene lost 6 bases and the J gene lost 3 bases, with 12 bases spanning the gap. The CDR3 sequence is 13 residues long. Per germline, CDR1 SQVTM and CDR2 ANQGSEA. The CDR3 here is CSVGAGNNQPQHF. In nucleotides, the CDR3 is TGCAGCGTGGGGGCCGGCAACAATCAGCCCCAGCATTTT.

V and J are TRBV25-1 and TRBJ2-7; tentative D call: TRBD1 (5 bases). This CDR3 is built from 14 residues. Germline-derived CDR1 and CDR2 are MGHDK and SYGVNS. The V gene lost 10 bases and the J gene lost 2 bases, with 18 bases spanning the gap. CDR3 sequence: CATDRTNSPYEQYF. The DNA of the CDR3 is TGTGCCACCGACAGAACCAACAGCCCCTACGAGCAGTACTTC.

This rearrangement joins TRBV11-2 to TRBJ1-4; D is ambiguous. CDR1 is SGHAT and CDR2 is FQNNGV in the germline V gene. This CDR3 region has 15 residues. V lost 5 bases to trimming and J lost 8 bases, with 18 bases between them. The chain's CDR3 is CASSPAAGSGEKLFF. CDR3 DNA sequence: TGTGCCAGCAGCCCCGCGGCGGGGTCCGGAGAAAAACTGTTTTTT.

The chain combines TRBV7-9 with TRBJ2-1; 12 bases line up with TRBD2. This CDR3 spans 19 amino acids. V was clipped by 2 bases and J by 5 bases; unmatched bases: 13. CDR1 is SEHNR and CDR2 is FQNEAQ in the germline V gene (reference sequence). This chain's CDR3 is CASSLTVLLAGGGDNEQFF. DNA for the CDR3: TGTGCCAGCAGCTTAACGGTTTTACTAGCGGGAGGCGGAGACAATGAGCAGTTCTTC. Full variable domain (missing parts from reference TRBV7-9 and TRBJ2-1): DTGVSQNPRHKITKRGQNVTFRCDPISEHNRLYWYRQTLGQGPEFLTYFQNEAQLEKSRLLSDRFSAERPKGSFSTLEIQRTEQGDSAMYLCASSLTVLLAGGGDNEQFFGPGTRLTVL.

The V gene is TRBV7-3, the J gene TRBJ2-5; TRBD2 is a possible D gene (6 bases). The CDR3 is 14 residues long. V was trimmed by 1 base and J by 5 bases, leaving 11 bases between them. CDR1 and CDR2 from the germline V gene are SGHTA and FQGTGA. CDR3 nucleotide sequence: TGTGCCAGCAGCTTAAGCTCTAGCGCGGAGACCCAGTACTTC. Protein: CASSLSSSAETQYF.

CDR3 sequence: CASKTGASYEQYF. The CDR3 region has the DNA TGTGCCAGCAAGACAGGGGCGAGCTACGAGCAGTACTTC. This chain links TRBV6-1 with TRBJ2-7; 8 bases are a match to TRBD1. V trimming: 7 bases; J trimming: 3 bases; junction bases outside the gene matches: 5. The CDR3 is made up of 13 amino acids. Germline CDR1 reads MNHNS; CDR2 reads SASEGT.

The chain employs TRBV9 and TRBJ2-1; no clear D. Trimming took 3 bases from V and 0 from J, leaving 10 bases between them. This CDR3 comprises 15 residues. Germline loops: CDR1 SGDLS, CDR2 YYNGEE. The DNA of the CDR3 is TGTGCCAGCAGCGAGTCTCTTAGCTCCTACAATGAGCAGTTCTTC. It specifies CASSESLSSYNEQFF.

The chain is built from TRBV9 and TRBJ1-3; 10 bases map to TRBD1. Per germline, CDR1 SGDLS and CDR2 YYNGEE. V was clipped by 3 bases and J by 0 bases; unmatched bases: 9. The CDR3 spans 18 residues. This chain's CDR3 is CASSARDRGSISGNTIYF. The DNA for the CDR3 is TGTGCCAGCAGCGCCCGGGACAGGGGATCGATCTCTGGAAACACCATATATTTT.

The chain uses TRBV27 and TRBJ2-3, with 9 nucleotides matching TRBD2. Germline V gives CDR1 MNHEY, CDR2 SMNVEV (reference sequence). V shed 4 bases, J shed 3 bases, and the junction held 8 bases outside the gene matches. This CDR3 comprises 16 residues. CDR3 in DNA: TGTGCCAGCAGTTCCCTAGCGGGGATGGTGACAGATACGCAGTATTTT. It specifies CASSSLAGMVTDTQYF.